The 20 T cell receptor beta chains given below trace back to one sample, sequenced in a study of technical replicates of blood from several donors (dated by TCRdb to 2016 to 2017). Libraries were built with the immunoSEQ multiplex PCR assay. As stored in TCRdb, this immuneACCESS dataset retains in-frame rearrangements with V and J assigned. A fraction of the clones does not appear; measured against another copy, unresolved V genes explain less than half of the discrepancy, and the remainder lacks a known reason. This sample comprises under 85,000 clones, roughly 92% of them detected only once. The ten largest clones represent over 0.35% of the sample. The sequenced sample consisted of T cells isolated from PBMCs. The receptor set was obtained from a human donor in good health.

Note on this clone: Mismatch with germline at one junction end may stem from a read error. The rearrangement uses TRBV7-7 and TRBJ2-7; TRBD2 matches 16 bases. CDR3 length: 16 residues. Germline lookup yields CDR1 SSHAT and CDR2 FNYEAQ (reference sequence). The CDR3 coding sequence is TGTGCTAGCAGCGCGGGACTAGCGGGAGGGTTTTACGAGCAGTACTTC. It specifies CASSAGLAGGFYEQYF.

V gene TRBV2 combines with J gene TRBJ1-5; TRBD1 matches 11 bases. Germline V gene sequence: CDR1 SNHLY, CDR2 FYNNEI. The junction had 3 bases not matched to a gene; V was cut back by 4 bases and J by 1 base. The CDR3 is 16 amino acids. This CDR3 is CASSGDRGASNQPQHF. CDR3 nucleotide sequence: TGTGCCAGCAGTGGGGACAGGGGGGCAAGCAATCAGCCCCAGCATTTT.

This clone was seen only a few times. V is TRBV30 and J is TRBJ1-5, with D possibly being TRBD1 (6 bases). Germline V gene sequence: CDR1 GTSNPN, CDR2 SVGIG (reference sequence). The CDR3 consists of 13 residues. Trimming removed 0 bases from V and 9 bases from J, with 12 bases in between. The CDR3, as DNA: TGTGCCTGGAGTGTAACAGGGAGTTCGCCCCAGCATTTT. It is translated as CAWSVTGSSPQHF.

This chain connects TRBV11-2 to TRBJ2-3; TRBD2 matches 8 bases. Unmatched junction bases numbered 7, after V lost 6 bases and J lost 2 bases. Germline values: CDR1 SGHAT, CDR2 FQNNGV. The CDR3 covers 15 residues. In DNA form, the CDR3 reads TGTGCCAGCAGTGGTAGCGGGAAAAACACAGATACGCAGTATTTT. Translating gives CASSGSGKNTDTQYF.

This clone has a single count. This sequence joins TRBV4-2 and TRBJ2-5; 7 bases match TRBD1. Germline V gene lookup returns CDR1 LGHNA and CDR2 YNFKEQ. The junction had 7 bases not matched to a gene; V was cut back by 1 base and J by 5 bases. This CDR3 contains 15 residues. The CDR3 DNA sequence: TGTGCCAGCAGCCAAGGCCTGGGACAGTTGGAGACCCAGTACTTC. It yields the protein CASSQGLGQLETQYF.

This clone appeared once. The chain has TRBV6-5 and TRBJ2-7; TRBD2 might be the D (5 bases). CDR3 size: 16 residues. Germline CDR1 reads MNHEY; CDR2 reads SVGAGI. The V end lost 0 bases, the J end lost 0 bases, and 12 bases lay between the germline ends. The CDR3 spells CASSYSRGMSSYEQYF. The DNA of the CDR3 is TGTGCCAGCAGTTACTCGAGAGGGATGAGCTCCTACGAGCAGTACTTC.

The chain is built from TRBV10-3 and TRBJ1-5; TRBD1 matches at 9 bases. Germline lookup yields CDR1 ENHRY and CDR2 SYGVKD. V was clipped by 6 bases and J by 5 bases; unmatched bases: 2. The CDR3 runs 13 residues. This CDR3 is CAISRDRDQPQHF. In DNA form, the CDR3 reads TGTGCCATCAGCCGGGACAGGGATCAGCCCCAGCATTTT.

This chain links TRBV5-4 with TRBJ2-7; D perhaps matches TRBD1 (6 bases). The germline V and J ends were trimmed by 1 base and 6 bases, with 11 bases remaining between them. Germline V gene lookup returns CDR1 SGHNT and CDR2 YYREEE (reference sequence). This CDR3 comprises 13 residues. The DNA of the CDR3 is TGTGCCAGCAGCTTGTCCCTGGGGGCCGAGCAGTACTTC. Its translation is CASSLSLGAEQYF.

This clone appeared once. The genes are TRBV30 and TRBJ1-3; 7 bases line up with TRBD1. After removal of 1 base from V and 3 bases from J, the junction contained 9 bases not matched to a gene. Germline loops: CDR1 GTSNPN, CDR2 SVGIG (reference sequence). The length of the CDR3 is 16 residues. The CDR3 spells CAWSEYRGHGGNTIYF. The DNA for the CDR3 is TGTGCCTGGAGTGAATACAGGGGACACGGTGGAAACACCATATATTTT.

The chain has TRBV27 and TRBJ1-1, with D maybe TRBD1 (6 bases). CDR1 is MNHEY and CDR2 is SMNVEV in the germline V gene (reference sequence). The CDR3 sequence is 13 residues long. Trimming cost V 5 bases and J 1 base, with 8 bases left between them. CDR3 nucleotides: TGTGCCAGCAGTGGGGGCGAGAACACTGAAGCTTTCTTT. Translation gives CASSGGENTEAFF.

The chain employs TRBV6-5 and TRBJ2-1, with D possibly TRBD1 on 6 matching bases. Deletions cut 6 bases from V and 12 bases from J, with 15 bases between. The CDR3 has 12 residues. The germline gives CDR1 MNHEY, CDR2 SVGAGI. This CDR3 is CASSPQGSVQFF. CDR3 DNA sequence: TGTGCCAGCAGCCCACAGGGAAGTGTGCAGTTCTTC.

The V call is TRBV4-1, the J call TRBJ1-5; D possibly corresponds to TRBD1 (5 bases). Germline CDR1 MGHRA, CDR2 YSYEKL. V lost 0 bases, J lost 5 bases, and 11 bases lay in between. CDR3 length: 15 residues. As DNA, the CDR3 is TGCGCCAGCAGCCAAGAGACAGCGGGTTATCAGCCCCAGCATTTT. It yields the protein CASSQETAGYQPQHF.

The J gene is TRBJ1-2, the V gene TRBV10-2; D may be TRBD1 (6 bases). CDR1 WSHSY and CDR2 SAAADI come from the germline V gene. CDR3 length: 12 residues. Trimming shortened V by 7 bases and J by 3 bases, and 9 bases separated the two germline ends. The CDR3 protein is CASTDSYYGYTF. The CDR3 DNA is TGCGCCAGCACGGACAGCTACTATGGCTACACCTTC.

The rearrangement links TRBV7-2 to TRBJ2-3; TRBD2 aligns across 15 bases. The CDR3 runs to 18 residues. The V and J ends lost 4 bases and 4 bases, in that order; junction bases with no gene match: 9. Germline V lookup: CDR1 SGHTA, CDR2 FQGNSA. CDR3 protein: CASSSGLAGGPRPDTQYF. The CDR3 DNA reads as TGTGCCAGCAGCTCAGGACTAGCGGGAGGGCCCCGGCCAGATACGCAGTATTTT.

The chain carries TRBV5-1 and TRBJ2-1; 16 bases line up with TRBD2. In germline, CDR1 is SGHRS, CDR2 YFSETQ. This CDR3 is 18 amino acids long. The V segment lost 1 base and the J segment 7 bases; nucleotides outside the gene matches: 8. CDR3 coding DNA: TGCGCCAGCAGCTTGATACTTAGGGGACTAGCGGGAGGGAATGAGCAGTTCTTC. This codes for CASSLILRGLAGGNEQFF.

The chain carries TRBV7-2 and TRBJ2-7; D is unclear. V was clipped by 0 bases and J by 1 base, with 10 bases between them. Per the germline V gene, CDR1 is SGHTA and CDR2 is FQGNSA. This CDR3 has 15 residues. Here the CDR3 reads CASSLAWSSSYEQYF. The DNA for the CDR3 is TGTGCCAGCAGCTTAGCTTGGAGCTCATCCTACGAGCAGTACTTC.

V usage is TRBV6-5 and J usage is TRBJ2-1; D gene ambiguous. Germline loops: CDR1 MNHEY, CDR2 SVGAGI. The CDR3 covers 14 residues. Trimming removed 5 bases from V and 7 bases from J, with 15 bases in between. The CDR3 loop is CASSIGPGLNEQFF. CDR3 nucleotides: TGTGCCAGCAGTATAGGTCCAGGCCTGAATGAGCAGTTCTTC.

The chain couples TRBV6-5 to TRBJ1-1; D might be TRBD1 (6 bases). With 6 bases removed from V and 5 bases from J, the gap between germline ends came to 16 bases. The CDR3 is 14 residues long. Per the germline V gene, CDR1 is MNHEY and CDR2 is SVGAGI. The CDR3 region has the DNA TGTGCCAGCAGACTCGGACAGTTTTTGACTGAAGCTTTCTTT. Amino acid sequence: CASRLGQFLTEAFF.

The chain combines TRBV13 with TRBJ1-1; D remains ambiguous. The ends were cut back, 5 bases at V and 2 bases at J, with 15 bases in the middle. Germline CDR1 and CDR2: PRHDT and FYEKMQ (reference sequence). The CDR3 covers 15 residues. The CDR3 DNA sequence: TGTGCCAGCAGCACGGGGTTGGGGATAAACACTGAAGCTTTCTTT. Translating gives CASSTGLGINTEAFF.

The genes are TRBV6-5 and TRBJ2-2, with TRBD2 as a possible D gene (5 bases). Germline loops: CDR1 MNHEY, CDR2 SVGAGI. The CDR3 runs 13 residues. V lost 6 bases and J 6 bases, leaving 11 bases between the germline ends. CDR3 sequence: CASSPPGSGELFF. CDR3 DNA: TGTGCCAGCAGCCCCCCGGGGTCCGGGGAGCTGTTTTTT.